The T cell receptor (beta chain) described here comes from a study of blood T cell repertoires in COVID-19 (dated by TCRdb to 2018 to 2021). A note on the overall study: Collaborator samples came from the United States, Italy and Spain and covered acute and convalescent phases of COVID-19. The prospective study material was composed of cDNA or gDNA derived from T cells, B-cell-depleted T cells, or PBMCs. Subjects who had been exposed to COVID-19, were actively infected with it, or had recovered from it provided the deeply sampled blood TCRbeta repertoires that made up the dataset. The repertoires were released in a freely available public database meant as a resource for research on the immune response to SARS-CoV-2. The samples were drawn from two sources: the first 160 participants of the ongoing ImmuneRACE study, and fewer than 1,500 subjects contributed by 6 global collaborators. A de-identified subject ID, COVID-19 status, age in years and sex were almost always included in the sample metadata. HLA class I and class II types, where available, came from metadata supplied by the sample provider rather than from assay-based typing. Paper-wide results and their limitations: Clinical and demographic metadata were provided uncurated, with the amount varying by source and participant.

Participants in the prospective study were aged 18 to 89 years, lived in 20 to 25 United States geographic areas, and enrolled through a virtual design. In the prospective study, participants were assigned to cohorts based on the clinical history participants reported in a screening survey and a study questionnaire. Each participant in the prospective study had whole blood, serum and a nasopharyngeal or oropharyngeal swab collected by mobile phlebotomists. Over a roughly two-month period, participants in the prospective study had the option of providing additional blood draws and questionnaires. Prospective study blood samples were shipped either frozen or at room temperature before DNA extraction. On this clone itself: Which antigen it targets is not known. Base qualities were left out, and no much larger clone turns up one base away.

Looking up the germline V gene yields CDR1 SGDLS and CDR2 YYNGEE. The CDR3 goes from the cysteine to the phenylalanine over 17 residues. The read is trimmed to its CDR3 DNA, 51 bases read in frame from base 1. V loses 4 bases of germline sequence and J loses 2 bases, and the interval between the two ends is 21 bases. TCRbeta CDR3 regions were amplified from genomic DNA using the immunoSEQ Assay, a bias-controlled multiplex PCR. The study's own analysis went as follows. The number of nucleated cells in each sample was estimated from the amplification of reference gene primers within the assay. To quantify the absolute abundance of each unique TCRbeta CDR3 rearrangement, sequence reads were collapsed and filtered. Productive Simpson clonality was computed per sample as the square root of Simpson's diversity index over productive rearrangements. TCRdb re-hosts the immuneACCESS table, in-frame sequences only. Its copies lack some clones; in the studies checked, an unresolved V gene accounts for under half of them, and the cause for the rest is not known. V and J calls plus clone size are reproduced from that table; the DNA served to infer D and trimming. This sample holds 350,000 or so clones; 65% to 90% were observed only once. Clones ranked in the top ten supply roughly 4.2% of the sample.

The source of this sequence is a woman aged 35 to 49 with acute COVID-19. This sequence uses TRBV9 and TRBJ1-2, and perhaps TRBD1 as D gene, on 6 matching bases. The sequenced sample consisted of PBMCs or T cells enriched from blood (not recorded which). The CDR3 in this case is CASSPRGGGTLNYGYTF. The DNA sequence is given as TGTGCCAGCAGCCCACGAGGGGGGGGCACCTTAAACTATGGCTACACCTTC. Reference TRBV9 and TRBJ1-2 genes cover what lies past the CDR3, so the full variable domain is DSGVTQTPKHLITATGQRVTLRCSPRSGDLSVYWYQQSLDQGLQFLIQYYNGEERAKGNILERFSAQQFPDLHSELNLSSLELGDSALYFCASSPRGGGTLNYGYTFGSGTRLTVV.